The clone carrying this T cell receptor beta chain showed up just once. Germline CDR1 reads SGHAT; CDR2 reads FQDESV (reference sequence). The CDR3 contains 15 residues. The J segment lost 2 bases and the V segment lost 6 bases, leaving 8 bases of the junction unmatched. The data belong to a study of OX40 agonist ivuxolimab in advanced cancers. The assay was immunoSEQ multiplex PCR, and TCRdb's table has in-frame clones only and misses some. The sample shows 70,000 or so clones, around four fifths of them seen only once. Sequences were derived from CD4+ or CD8+ T cells sorted from blood, sampled in a trial of the OX40 agonist ivuxolimab. The chain employs TRBV11-1 and TRBJ2-5; 8 bases fit TRBD1. The clonotype originates from an adult with an advanced solid tumor such as melanoma, head and neck, liver or kidney cancer. The CDR3 DNA reads as TGTGCCAGCAGTCCCGGGACAGGAGCTCAAGAGACCCAGTACTTC. Translated, it gives CASSPGTGAQETQYF.